The TCR beta chain under discussion was sequenced for a study of cytomegalovirus exposure and HLA in healthy donors. About the research overall: The roughly 130 validation repertoires used the same platform as the 666 first-cohort repertoires, a later analysis reported. Broader study findings: Listed as cytomegalovirus-associated were 150 or so TCR beta chains.

TCRdb's table, derived via immunoSEQ multiplex PCR, lists solely in-frame clones and lacks some. This sample carries roughly 250,000 clones, roughly 90% of them seen once, and the ten largest clones take around 0.34%. There are a few counts of this clone. Its cognate antigen is unknown. The V gene's germline CDR1 is MGHDK and CDR2 SYGVNS. The germline V and J ends were trimmed by 4 bases and 0 bases, with 8 bases remaining between them. This CDR3 spans 14 amino acids. The donors were part of the roughly 130-subject validation cohort, which stood apart from the approximately 640-subject first cohort. The sequenced material came from PBMCs. V usage is TRBV25-1 and J usage is TRBJ2-3; D unresolved. This TCR was sampled from a woman between 18 and 29 years old in good health and CMV-seronegative. In DNA, the CDR3 is TGTGCCAGCAGTGGCGTGGAGAGCACAGATACGCAGTATTTT. Translating gives CASSGVESTDTQYF.